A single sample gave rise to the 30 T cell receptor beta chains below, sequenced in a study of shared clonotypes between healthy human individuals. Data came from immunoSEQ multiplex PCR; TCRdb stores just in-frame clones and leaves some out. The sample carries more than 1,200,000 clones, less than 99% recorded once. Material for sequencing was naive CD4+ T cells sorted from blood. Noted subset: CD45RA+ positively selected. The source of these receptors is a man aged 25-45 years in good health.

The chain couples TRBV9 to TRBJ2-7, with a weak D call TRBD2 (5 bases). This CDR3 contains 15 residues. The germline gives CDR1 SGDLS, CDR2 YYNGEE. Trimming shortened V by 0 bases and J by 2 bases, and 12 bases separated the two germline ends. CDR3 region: CASSVASPAAYEQYF. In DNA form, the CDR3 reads TGTGCCAGCAGCGTAGCTAGCCCCGCCGCCTACGAGCAGTACTTC.

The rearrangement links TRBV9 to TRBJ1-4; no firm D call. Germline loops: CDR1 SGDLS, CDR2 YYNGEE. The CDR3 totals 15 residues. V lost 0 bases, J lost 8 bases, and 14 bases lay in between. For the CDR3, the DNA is TGTGCCAGCAGCGTAGACGGGGAAGGTAGCGAAAAACTGTTTTTT. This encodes CASSVDGEGSEKLFF.

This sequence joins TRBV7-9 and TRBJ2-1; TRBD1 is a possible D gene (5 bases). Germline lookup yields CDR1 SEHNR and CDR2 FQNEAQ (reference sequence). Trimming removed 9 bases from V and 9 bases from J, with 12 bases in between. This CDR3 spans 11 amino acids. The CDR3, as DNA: TGTGCCAGTCGTAAGGGGTCTGAGCAGTTCTTC. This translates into CASRKGSEQFF. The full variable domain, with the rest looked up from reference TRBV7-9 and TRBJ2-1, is DTGVSQNPRHKITKRGQNVTFRCDPISEHNRLYWYRQTLGQGPEFLTYFQNEAQLEKSRLLSDRFSAERPKGSFSTLEIQRTEQGDSAMYLCASRKGSEQFFGPGTRLTVL.

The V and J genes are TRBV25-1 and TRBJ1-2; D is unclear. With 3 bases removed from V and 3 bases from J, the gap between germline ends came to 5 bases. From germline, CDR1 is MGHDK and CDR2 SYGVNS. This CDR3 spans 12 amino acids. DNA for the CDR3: TGTGCCAGCAGTGATATTGACTATGGCTACACCTTC. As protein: CASSDIDYGYTF.

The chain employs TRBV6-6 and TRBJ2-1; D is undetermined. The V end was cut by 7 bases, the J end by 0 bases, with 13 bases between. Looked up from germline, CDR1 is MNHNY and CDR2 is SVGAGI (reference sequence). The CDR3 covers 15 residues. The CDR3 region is CASTPQVFSYNEQFF. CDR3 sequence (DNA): TGTGCCAGCACCCCCCAGGTCTTCTCCTACAATGAGCAGTTCTTC.

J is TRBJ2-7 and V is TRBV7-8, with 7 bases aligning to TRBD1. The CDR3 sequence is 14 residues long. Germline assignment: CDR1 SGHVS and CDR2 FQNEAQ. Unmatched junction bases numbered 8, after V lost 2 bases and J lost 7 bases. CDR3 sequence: CASSLLQGVWEQYF. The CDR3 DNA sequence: TGTGCCAGCAGCTTATTGCAGGGGGTGTGGGAGCAGTACTTC.

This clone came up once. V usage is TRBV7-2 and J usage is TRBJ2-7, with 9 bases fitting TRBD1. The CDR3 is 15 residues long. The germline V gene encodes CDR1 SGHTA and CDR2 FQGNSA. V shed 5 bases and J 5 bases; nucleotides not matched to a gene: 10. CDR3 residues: CASSISGTGTHEQYF. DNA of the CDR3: TGTGCCAGCAGCATATCCGGGACAGGGACCCACGAGCAGTACTTC.

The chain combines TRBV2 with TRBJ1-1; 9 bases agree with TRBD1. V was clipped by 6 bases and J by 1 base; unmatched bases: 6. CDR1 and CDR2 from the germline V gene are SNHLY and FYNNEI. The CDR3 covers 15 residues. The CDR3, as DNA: TGTGCCAGCAGGAAGGGACAGGGAACGAACACTGAAGCTTTCTTT. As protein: CASRKGQGTNTEAFF.

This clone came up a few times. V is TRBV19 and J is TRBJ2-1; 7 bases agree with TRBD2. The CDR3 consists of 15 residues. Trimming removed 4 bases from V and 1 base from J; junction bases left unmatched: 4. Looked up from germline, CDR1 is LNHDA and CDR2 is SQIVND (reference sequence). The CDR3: CASSTDGRSYNEQFF. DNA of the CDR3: TGTGCCAGTAGTACAGACGGGAGGTCCTACAATGAGCAGTTCTTC.

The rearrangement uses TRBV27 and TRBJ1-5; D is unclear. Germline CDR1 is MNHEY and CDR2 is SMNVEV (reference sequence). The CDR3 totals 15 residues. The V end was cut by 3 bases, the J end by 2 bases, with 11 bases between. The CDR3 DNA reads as TGTGCCAGCAGTTTTGACCGGCGGGGCAATCAGCCCCAGCATTTT. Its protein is CASSFDRRGNQPQHF.

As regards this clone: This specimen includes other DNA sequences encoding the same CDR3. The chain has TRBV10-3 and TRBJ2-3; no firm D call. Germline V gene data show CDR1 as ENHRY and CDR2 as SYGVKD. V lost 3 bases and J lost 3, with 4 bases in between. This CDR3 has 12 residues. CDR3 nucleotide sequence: TGTGCCATCAGTGAAGGGACAGATACGCAGTATTTT. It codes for CAISEGTDTQYF.

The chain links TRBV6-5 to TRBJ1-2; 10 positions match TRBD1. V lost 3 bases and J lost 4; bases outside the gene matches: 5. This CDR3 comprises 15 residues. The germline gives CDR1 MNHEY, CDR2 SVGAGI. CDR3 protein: CASSYDRGRIYGYTF. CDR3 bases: TGTGCCAGCAGTTATGACAGGGGGCGCATCTATGGCTACACCTTC.

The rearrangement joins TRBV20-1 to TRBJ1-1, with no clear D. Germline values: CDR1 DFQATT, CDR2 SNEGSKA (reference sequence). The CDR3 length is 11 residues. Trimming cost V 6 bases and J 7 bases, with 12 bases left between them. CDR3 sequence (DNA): TGCAGTGCCCACGGTCGGGTTGAAGCTTTCTTT. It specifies CSAHGRVEAFF.

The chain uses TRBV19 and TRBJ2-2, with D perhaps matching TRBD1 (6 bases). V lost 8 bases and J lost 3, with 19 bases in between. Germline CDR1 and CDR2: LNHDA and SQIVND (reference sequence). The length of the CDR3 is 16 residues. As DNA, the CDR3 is TGTGCCAGTTCCCGGTCGGCAGGGGCGGACACCGGGGAGCTGTTTTTT. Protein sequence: CASSRSAGADTGELFF. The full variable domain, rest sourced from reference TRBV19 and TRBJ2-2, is DGGITQSPKYLFRKEGQNVTLSCEQNLNHDAMYWYRQDPGQGLRLIYYSQIVNDFQKGDIAEGYSVSREKKESFPLTVTSAQKNPTAFYLCASSRSAGADTGELFFGEGSRLTVL.

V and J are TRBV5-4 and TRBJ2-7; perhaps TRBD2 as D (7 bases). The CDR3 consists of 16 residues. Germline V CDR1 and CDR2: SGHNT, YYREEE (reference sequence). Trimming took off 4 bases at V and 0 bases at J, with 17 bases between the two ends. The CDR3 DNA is TGTGCCAGCAGCCCGAGGGGGGGGGCACCCTCCTACGAGCAGTACTTC. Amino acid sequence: CASSPRGGAPSYEQYF.

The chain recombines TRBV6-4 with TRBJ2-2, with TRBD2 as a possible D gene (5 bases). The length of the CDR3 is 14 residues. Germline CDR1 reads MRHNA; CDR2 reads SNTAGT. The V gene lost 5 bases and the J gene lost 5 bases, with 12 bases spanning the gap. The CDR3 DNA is TGTGCCAGCAGTTTGCGGGCGTTTACCGGGGAGCTGTTTTTT. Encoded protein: CASSLRAFTGELFF.

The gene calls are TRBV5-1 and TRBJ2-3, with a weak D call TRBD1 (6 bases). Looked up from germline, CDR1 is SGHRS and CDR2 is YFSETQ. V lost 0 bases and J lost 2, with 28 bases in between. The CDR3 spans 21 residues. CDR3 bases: TGCGCCAGCAGCTTGGCCTCTGGCAGGGGTGGATTAGAGGGTCTCACAGATACGCAGTATTTT. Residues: CASSLASGRGGLEGLTDTQYF.

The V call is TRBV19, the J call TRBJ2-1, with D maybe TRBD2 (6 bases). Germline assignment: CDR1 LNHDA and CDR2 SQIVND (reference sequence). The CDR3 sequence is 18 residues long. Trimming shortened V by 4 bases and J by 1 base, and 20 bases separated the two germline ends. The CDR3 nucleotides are TGTGCCAGTAGTACGCGGGAACTCCCGACATCTTCCTACAATGAGCAGTTCTTC. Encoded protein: CASSTRELPTSSYNEQFF.

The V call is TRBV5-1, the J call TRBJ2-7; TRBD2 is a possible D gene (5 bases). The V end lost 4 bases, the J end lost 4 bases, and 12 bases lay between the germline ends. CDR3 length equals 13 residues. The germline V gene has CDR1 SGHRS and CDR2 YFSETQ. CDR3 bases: TGCGCCAGCAGCACCTCGCGGGCGTACGAGCAGTACTTC. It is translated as CASSTSRAYEQYF.

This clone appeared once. This CDR3 reads CASIKAQGENEQFF. CDR3 coding DNA: TGTGCCAGCATCAAAGCCCAGGGCGAAAATGAGCAGTTCTTC. The chain recombines TRBV27 with TRBJ2-1; possibly TRBD1 for D (5 bases). CDR3 length: 14 amino acids. Trimming removed 7 bases from V and 7 bases from J, with 17 bases in between. Germline loops: CDR1 MNHEY, CDR2 SMNVEV (reference sequence).

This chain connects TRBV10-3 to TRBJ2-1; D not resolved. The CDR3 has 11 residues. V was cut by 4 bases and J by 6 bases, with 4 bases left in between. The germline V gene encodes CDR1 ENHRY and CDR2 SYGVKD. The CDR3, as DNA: TGTGCCATCAGTGCACTCAATGAGCAGTTCTTC. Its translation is CAISALNEQFF.

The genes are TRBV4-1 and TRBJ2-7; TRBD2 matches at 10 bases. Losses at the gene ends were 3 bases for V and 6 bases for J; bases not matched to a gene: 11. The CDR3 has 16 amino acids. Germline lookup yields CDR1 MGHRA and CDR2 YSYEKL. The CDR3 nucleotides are TGCGCCAGCAGCCAGCTCCCGGGACTAGCGAGCCGCGAGCAGTACTTC. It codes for CASSQLPGLASREQYF.

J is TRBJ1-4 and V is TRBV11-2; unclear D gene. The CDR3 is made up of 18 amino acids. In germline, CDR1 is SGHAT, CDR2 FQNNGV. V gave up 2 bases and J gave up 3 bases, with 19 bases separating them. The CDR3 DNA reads TGTGCCAGCAGCTTATCTCCCAGCCTGTTCTTACCTAATGAAAAACTGTTTTTT. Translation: CASSLSPSLFLPNEKLFF. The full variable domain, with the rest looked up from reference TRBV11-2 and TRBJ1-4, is EAGVAQSPRYKIIEKRQSVAFWCNPISGHATLYWYQQILGQGPKLLIQFQNNGVVDDSQLPKDRFSAERLKGVDSTLKIQPAKLEDSAVYLCASSLSPSLFLPNEKLFFGSGTQLSVL.

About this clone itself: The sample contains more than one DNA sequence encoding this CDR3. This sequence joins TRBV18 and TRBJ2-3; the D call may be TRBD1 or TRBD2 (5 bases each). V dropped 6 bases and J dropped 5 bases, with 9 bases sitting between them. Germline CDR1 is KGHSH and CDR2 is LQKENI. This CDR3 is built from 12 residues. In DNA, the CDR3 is TGTGCCAGCTCGCCGAGGGGAGATACGCAGTATTTT. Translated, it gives CASSPRGDTQYF.

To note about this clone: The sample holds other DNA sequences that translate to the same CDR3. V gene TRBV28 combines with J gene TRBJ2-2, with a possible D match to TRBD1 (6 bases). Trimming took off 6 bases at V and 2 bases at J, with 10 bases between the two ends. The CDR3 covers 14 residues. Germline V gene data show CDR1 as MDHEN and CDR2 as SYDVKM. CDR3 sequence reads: CASSLTGNTGELFF. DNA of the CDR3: TGTGCCAGCAGCCTGACAGGAAACACCGGGGAGCTGTTTTTT.

CDR3 residues: CASSQYPGISTGELFF. CDR3 bases: TGCGCCAGCAGCCAGTATCCCGGGATTAGCACCGGGGAGCTGTTTTTT. This chain uses TRBV4-3 with TRBJ2-2; maybe TRBD2 (5 bases). V lost 3 bases and J 4 bases, leaving 15 bases between the germline ends. The V gene's germline CDR1 is LGHNA and CDR2 YSLEER. The CDR3 has 16 residues.

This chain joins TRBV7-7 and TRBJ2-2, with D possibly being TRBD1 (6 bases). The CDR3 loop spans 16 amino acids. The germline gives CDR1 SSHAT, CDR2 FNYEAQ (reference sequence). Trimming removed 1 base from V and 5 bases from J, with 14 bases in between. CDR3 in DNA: TGTGCCAGCAGCTTAGGGGGGCCAGGGGTTACCGGGGAGCTGTTTTTT. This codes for CASSLGGPGVTGELFF.

The CDR3 DNA follows: TGTGCCAGCTTACTAGCGGGAGGGGACAATGAGCAGTTCTTC. This sequence encodes CASLLAGGDNEQFF. The chain uses TRBV28 and TRBJ2-1; 13 bases fit TRBD2. After removal of 8 bases from V and 5 bases from J, the junction contained 3 bases not matched to a gene. CDR1 and CDR2 from the germline V gene are MDHEN and SYDVKM. The CDR3 covers 14 residues.

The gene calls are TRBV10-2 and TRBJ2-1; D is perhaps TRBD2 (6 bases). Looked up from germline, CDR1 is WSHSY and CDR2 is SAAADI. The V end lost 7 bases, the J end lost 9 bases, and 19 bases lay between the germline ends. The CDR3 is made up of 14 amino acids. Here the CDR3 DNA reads TGCGCCAGCAAATCAACCCCCCTTAGCGGTGAGCAGTTCTTC. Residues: CASKSTPLSGEQFF.

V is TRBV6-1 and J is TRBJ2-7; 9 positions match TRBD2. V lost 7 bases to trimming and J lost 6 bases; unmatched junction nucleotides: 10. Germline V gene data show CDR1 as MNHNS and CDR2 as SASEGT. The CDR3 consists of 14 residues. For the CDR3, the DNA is TGTGCCAGCAAGGCCGTAGCGGGAGAGGTCGAGCAGTACTTC. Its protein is CASKAVAGEVEQYF.